This T cell receptor beta chain was found in a study of blood T cell repertoires in COVID-19 (dated by TCRdb to 2019 to 2021). The study in broad terms: Collaborator samples came from the United States, Italy and Spain and covered acute and convalescent phases of COVID-19. The prospective study material was composed of cDNA or gDNA derived from T cells, B-cell-depleted T cells, or PBMCs. Subjects who had been exposed to COVID-19, were actively infected with it, or had recovered from it provided the deeply sampled blood TCRbeta repertoires that made up the dataset. The repertoires were released in a freely available public database intended as a resource for research on the immune response to SARS-CoV-2. Samples were obtained from the ongoing ImmuneRACE study (first 160 participants) and from over 1,000 subjects provided by 6 global collaborators. Nearly every sample came with metadata listing a de-identified subject ID, COVID-19 status, age in years and sex. HLA class I and class II types, where available, came from metadata supplied by the sample provider rather than from assay-based typing.

The immunoSEQ Assay, a bias-controlled multiplex PCR, was used to amplify TCRbeta CDR3 regions from genomic DNA. Under the source paper's analysis protocol: The number of nucleated cells in each sample was estimated by amplification of reference gene primers within the assay. To quantify the absolute abundance of each unique TCRbeta CDR3 rearrangement, sequence reads were collapsed and filtered. For each sample, productive Simpson clonality was calculated as the square root of Simpson's diversity index over productive rearrangements. What TCRdb holds here is the immuneACCESS table cut down to in-frame rearrangements. Part of the clones is not present; checked against another copy, under half of the missing clones reflect an unresolved V gene, and the others are unexplained. V, J and clone size are those of that table, while D and trimming were read from the DNA. Within this sample are roughly 37,000 clones, with about 83% of them counted one time only. Jointly, the top ten make up roughly 2% of the sample.

General findings and caveats noted by the study authors: Clinical and demographic metadata were provided uncurated, with the amount varying by source and participant.

Reading the germline V gene (reference sequence) gives CDR1 LNHDA and CDR2 SQIVND. For this chain, trimming is 7 bases at the V end and 3 bases at the J end, and the number of junction bases without a gene match is 6. From cysteine to phenylalanine, the CDR3 is 16 amino acids long. The read is trimmed to its CDR3 DNA, 48 bases read in frame from base 1. Whole blood was collected in K2EDTA tubes by collaborating institutions according to the institutions' own protocols. For TCRbeta analysis, collaborator samples were shipped as frozen whole blood, as isolated PBMCs, or as DNA extracted from either sample type. About this clone: Its antigen specificity is not known. It has no much larger one-base neighbor in the sample; base qualities were not kept.

The sequenced sample consisted of peripheral blood. The V gene is TRBV19 and the J gene is TRBJ2-6, and 10 junction bases match TRBD2. This receptor was taken from a man aged 55 to 70 with active COVID-19. The CDR3 region has the sequence CASTLLAGNGANVLTF. The sequenced DNA: TGTGCCAGTACCTTACTAGCGGGGAATGGGGCCAACGTCCTGACTTTC.